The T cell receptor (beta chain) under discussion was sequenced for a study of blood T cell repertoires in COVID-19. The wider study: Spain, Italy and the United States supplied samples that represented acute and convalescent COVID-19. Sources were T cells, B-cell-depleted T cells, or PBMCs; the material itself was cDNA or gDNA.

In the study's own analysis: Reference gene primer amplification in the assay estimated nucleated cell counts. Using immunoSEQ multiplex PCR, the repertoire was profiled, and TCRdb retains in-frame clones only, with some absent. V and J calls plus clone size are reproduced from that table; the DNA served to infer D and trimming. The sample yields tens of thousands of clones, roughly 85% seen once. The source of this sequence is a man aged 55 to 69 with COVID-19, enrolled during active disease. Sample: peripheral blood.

The DNA for the CDR3 is TGCAGCGTTGCGGAGCGGGGCAACAATGAGCAGTTCTTC. Protein product: CSVAERGNNEQFF. V is TRBV29-1 and J is TRBJ2-1; 7 positions match TRBD2. This CDR3 is built from 13 residues. Germline V CDR1 and CDR2: SQVTM, ANQGSEA. V was clipped by 4 bases and J by 5 bases; unmatched bases: 5.